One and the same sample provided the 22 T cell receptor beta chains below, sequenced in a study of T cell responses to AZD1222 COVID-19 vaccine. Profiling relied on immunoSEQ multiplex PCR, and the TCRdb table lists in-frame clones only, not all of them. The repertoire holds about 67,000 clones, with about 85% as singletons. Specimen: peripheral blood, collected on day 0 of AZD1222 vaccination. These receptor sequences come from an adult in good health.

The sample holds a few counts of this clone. The CDR3 protein is CASSSRTVTGNQPQHF. The CDR3 DNA follows: TGTGCCAGCAGTTCGCGGACAGTTACGGGCAATCAGCCCCAGCATTTT. The genes are TRBV6-4 and TRBJ1-5; tentative D call: TRBD1 (6 bases). Germline V gene sequence: CDR1 MRHNA, CDR2 SNTAGT. The CDR3 runs to 16 residues. V lost 5 bases to trimming and J lost 2 bases, with 16 bases between them.

CDR3 coding DNA: TGTGCCAGCAGCTTAGACTCCGGGACAGGGGGCAGGCAGTACTTC. Its protein is CASSLDSGTGGRQYF. V and J are TRBV7-6 and TRBJ2-7; 12 bases line up with TRBD1. Germline CDR1 reads SGHVS; CDR2 reads FNYEAQ. J lost 9 bases, V lost 1 base, and 7 bases had no gene match. CDR3 length equals 15 residues.

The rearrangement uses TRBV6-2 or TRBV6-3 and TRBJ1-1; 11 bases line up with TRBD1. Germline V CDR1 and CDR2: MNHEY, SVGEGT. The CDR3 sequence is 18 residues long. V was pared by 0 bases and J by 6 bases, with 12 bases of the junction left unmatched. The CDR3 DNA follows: TGTGCCAGCAGTTACTCGAGTTACCCGGGACAGGGGGGTTCTGAAGCTTTCTTT. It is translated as CASSYSSYPGQGGSEAFF.

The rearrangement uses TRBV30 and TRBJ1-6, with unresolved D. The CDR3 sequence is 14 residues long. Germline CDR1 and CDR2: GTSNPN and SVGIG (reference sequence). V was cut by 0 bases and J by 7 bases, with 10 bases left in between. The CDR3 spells CAWSVGARNSPLHF. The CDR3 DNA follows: TGTGCCTGGAGTGTAGGAGCCCGGAATTCACCCCTCCACTTT.

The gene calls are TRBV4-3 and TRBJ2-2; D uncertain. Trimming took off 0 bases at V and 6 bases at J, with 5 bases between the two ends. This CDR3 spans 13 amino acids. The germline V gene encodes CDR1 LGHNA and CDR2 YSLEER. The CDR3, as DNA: TGCGCCAGCAGCCAAGAGGCAGCCGGGGAGCTGTTTTTT. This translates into CASSQEAAGELFF.

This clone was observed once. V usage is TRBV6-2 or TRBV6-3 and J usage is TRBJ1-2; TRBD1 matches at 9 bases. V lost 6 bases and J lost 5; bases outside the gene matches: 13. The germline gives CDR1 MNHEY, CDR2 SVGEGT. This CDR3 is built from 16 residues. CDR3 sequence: CASSPPPDRGRYGYTF. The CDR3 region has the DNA TGTGCCAGCAGCCCACCCCCGGACAGGGGTCGATATGGCTACACCTTC.

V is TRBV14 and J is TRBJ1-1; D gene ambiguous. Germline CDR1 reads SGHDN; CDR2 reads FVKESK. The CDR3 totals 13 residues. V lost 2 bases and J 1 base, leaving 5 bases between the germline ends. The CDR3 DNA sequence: TGTGCCAGCAGCCAATTGGGGAACACTGAAGCTTTCTTT. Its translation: CASSQLGNTEAFF.

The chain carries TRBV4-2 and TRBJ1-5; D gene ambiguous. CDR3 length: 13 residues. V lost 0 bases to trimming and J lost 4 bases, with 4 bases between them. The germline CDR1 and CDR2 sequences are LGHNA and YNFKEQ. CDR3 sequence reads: CASSQDRNQPQHF. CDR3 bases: TGTGCCAGCAGCCAAGATCGAAATCAGCCCCAGCATTTT.

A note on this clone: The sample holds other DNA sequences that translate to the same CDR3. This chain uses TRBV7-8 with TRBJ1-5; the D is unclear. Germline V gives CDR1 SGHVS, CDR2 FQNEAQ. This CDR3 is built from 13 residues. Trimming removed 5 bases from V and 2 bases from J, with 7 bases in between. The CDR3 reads CASSQTGNQPQHF. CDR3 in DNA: TGTGCCAGCAGCCAGACGGGCAATCAGCCCCAGCATTTT.

Here the CDR3 reads CASSSDRGSYEQYF. The DNA of the CDR3 is TGTGCCAGCAGTTCAGACAGGGGCTCCTACGAGCAGTACTTC. The chain is built from TRBV27 and TRBJ2-7, with TRBD1 matching over 8 bases. Germline CDR1 is MNHEY and CDR2 is SMNVEV (reference sequence). This CDR3 contains 14 residues. J gave up 0 bases and V 4 bases, and 2 bases lay outside the gene matches.

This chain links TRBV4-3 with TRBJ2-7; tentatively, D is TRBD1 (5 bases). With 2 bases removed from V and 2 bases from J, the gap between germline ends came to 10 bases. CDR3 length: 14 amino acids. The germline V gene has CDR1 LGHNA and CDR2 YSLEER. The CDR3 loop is CASSQQPGPYEQYF. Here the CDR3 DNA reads TGCGCCAGCAGCCAACAACCAGGGCCCTACGAGCAGTACTTC.

The CDR3 DNA reads as TGTGCCAGTCGAGGGGCTACAGGGACGAGGGGCAATCAGCCCCAGCATTTT. Protein product: CASRGATGTRGNQPQHF. The chain carries TRBV19 and TRBJ1-5, with a possible D match to TRBD1 (6 bases). There are 17 residues in the CDR3. V was shortened by 8 bases and J by 2 bases, with 22 bases between the two germline ends. Germline CDR1 reads LNHDA; CDR2 reads SQIVND (reference sequence).

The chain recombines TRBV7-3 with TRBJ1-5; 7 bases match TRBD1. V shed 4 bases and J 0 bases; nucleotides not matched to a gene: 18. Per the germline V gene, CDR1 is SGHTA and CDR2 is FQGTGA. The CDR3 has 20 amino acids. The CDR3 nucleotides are TGTGCCAGCAGCTCCCCGGGGACAGAGAAGCAGTCCTATAGCAATCAGCCCCAGCATTTT. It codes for CASSSPGTEKQSYSNQPQHF.

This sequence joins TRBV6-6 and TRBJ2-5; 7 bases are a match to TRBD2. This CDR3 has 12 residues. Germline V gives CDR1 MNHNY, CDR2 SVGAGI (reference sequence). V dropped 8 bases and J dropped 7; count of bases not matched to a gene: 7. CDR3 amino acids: CASLGLEGTQYF. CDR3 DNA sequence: TGTGCCAGCCTCGGACTAGAAGGGACCCAGTACTTC.

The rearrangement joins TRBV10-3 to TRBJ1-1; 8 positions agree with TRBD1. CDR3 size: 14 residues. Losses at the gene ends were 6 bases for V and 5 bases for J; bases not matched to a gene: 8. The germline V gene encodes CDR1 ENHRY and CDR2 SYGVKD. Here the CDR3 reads CAISSGQGGTEAFF. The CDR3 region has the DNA TGTGCCATCAGCAGCGGACAGGGCGGGACTGAAGCTTTCTTT.

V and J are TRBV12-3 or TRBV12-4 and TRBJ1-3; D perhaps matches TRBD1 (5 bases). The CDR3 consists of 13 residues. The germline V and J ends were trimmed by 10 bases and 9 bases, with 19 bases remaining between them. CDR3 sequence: CATSDPAGATIYF. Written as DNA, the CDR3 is TGTGCCACCTCGGACCCGGCTGGGGCCACCATATATTTT.

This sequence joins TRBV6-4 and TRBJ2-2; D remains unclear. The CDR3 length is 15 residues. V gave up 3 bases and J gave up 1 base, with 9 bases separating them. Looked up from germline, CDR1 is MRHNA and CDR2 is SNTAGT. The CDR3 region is CASSERPQNTGELFF. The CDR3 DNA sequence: TGTGCCAGCAGTGAACGGCCTCAGAACACCGGGGAGCTGTTTTTT.

This CDR3 is CSVPDSNYGYTF. DNA of the CDR3: TGCAGCGTTCCAGACAGCAACTATGGCTACACCTTC. The chain carries TRBV29-1 and TRBJ1-2, with D possibly being TRBD1 (5 bases). The CDR3 loop spans 12 amino acids. CDR1 and CDR2 (germline): SQVTM, ANQGSEA. The V and J ends lost 5 bases and 2 bases respectively, with 9 bases between them.

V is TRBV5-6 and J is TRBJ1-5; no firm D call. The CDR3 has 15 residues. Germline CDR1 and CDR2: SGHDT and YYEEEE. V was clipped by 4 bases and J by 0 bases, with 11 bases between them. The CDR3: CASSRSGYSNQPQHF. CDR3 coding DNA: TGTGCCAGCAGCCGATCCGGCTATAGCAATCAGCCCCAGCATTTT.

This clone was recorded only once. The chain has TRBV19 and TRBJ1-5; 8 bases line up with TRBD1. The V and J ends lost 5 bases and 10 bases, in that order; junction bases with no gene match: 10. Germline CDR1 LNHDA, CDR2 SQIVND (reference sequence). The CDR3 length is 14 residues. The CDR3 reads CASSYGTGVIPQHF. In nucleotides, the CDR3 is TGTGCCAGTAGTTACGGGACAGGCGTCATCCCCCAGCATTTT.

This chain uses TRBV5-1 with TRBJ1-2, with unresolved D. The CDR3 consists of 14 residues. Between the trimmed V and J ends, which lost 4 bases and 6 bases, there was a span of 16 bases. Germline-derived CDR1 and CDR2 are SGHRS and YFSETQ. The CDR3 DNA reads TGCGCCAGCAGCCCCCGGGAGGGTTTCAATGGCTACACCTTC. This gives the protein CASSPREGFNGYTF.

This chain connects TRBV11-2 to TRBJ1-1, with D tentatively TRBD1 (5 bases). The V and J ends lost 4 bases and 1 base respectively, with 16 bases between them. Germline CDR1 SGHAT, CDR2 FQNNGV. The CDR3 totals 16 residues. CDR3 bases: TGTGCCAGCAGCTCTACGTCAGGGACTAGGAACACTGAAGCTTTCTTT. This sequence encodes CASSSTSGTRNTEAFF.